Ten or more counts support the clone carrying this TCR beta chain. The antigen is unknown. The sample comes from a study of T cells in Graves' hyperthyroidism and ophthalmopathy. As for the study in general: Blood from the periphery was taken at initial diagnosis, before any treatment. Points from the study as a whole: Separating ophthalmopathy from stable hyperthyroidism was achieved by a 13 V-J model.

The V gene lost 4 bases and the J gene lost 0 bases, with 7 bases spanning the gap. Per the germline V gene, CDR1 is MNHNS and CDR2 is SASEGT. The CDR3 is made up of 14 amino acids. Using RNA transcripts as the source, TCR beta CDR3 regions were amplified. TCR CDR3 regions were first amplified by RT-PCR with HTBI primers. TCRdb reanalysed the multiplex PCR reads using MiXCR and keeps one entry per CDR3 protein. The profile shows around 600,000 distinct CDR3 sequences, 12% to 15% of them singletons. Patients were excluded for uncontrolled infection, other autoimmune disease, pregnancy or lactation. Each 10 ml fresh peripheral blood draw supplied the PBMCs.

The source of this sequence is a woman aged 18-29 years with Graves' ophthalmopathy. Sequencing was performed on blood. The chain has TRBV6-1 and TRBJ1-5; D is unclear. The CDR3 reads CASSGRRSNQPQHF. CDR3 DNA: TGTGCCAGCAGTGGCCGGCGTAGCAATCAGCCCCAGCATTTT.